Below are 11 T cell receptor beta chains sequenced from a single sample in a study of blood T cell repertoires in COVID-19. Profiling relied on immunoSEQ multiplex PCR, and the TCRdb table lists in-frame clones only, not all of them. The sample holds tens of thousands of clones, about nine tenths seen once. Sequencing input: peripheral blood. These receptors all come from a man aged 55 to 69 with COVID-19, enrolled during active disease.

This chain uses TRBV6-5 with TRBJ1-1; 10 bases agree with TRBD1. V lost 7 bases and J lost 5; bases outside the gene matches: 10. The length of the CDR3 is 15 residues. From germline, CDR1 is MNHEY and CDR2 SVGAGI. CDR3: CASIWTGGSSTEAFF. Here the CDR3 DNA reads TGTGCCAGCATTTGGACAGGGGGAAGTAGTACTGAAGCTTTCTTT.

The rearrangement uses TRBV5-1 and TRBJ2-2, with a possible D match to TRBD2 (6 bases). CDR1 is SGHRS and CDR2 is YFSETQ in the germline V gene. Trimming pared 3 bases from V and 0 bases from J, leaving 21 bases between. CDR3 length: 19 residues. DNA of the CDR3: TGCGCCAGCAGCTCCCAAAGAGGGACGGGGGACCCGAACACCGGGGAGCTGTTTTTT. Amino acid sequence: CASSSQRGTGDPNTGELFF.

This chain uses TRBV10-3 with TRBJ1-6; TRBD1 agrees at 8 bases. The germline gives CDR1 ENHRY, CDR2 SYGVKD. V lost 2 bases to trimming and J lost 13 bases; unmatched junction nucleotides: 4. CDR3 length: 13 residues. CDR3 amino acids: CAISEDRGDPLHF. The CDR3 nucleotides read TGTGCCATCAGTGAGGACAGGGGAGATCCCCTCCACTTT.

The chain's CDR3 is CASSPPAGRGGYTF. In DNA form, the CDR3 reads TGTGCCAGCTCACCACCGGCCGGTAGGGGTGGCTACACCTTC. The J gene is TRBJ1-2, the V gene TRBV18; a weak D match, TRBD1 (5 bases). V was trimmed by 0 bases and J by 7 bases, leaving 12 bases between them. From germline, CDR1 is KGHSH and CDR2 LQKENI. The CDR3 has 14 residues.

This sequence joins TRBV10-2 and TRBJ1-5; 9 bases match TRBD1. Losses at the gene ends were 6 bases for V and 7 bases for J; bases not matched to a gene: 10. Germline lookup yields CDR1 WSHSY and CDR2 SAAADI. This CDR3 is 15 amino acids long. The CDR3 here is CASSPTRGQGQPQHF. The CDR3 bases are TGCGCCAGCAGCCCTACACGGGGACAGGGCCAGCCCCAGCATTTT.

V usage is TRBV6-1 and J usage is TRBJ2-7; 7 nucleotides match TRBD2. The length of the CDR3 is 17 residues. The trim removed 3 bases at V and 3 bases at J, leaving 14 bases unmatched. Germline V CDR1 and CDR2: MNHNS, SASEGT. The chain's CDR3 is CASSEDGRSREDYEQYF. CDR3 sequence (DNA): TGTGCCAGCAGTGAGGACGGGAGGAGCCGAGAAGACTACGAGCAGTACTTC.

This clone was detected once. This chain uses TRBV3-1 (or the pseudogene TRBV3-2) with TRBJ1-4; unclear D gene. From germline, CDR1 is LGHDT and CDR2 YNNKEL (reference sequence). The CDR3 loop spans 15 amino acids. Deletions cut 1 base from V and 4 bases from J, with 10 bases between. CDR3 in DNA: TGTGCCAGCAGCCAAGTGTACAGCAATAATGAAAAACTGTTTTTT. Translating gives CASSQVYSNNEKLFF.

The chain couples TRBV5-1 to TRBJ2-2; 11 bases fit TRBD2. The germline V gene encodes CDR1 SGHRS and CDR2 YFSETQ. V gave up 4 bases and J gave up 5 bases; unmatched junction bases: 4. The CDR3 runs 15 residues. CDR3 loop: CASSLSGRGTGELFF. CDR3 bases: TGCGCCAGCAGCCTTAGCGGGAGGGGAACCGGGGAGCTGTTTTTT.

The table lists this clone with a count of one. This chain joins TRBV19 and TRBJ2-2; TRBD1 agrees at 8 bases. Looked up from germline, CDR1 is LNHDA and CDR2 is SQIVND (reference sequence). The CDR3 loop spans 14 amino acids. V lost 3 bases, J lost 6 bases, and 3 bases stayed unmatched. CDR3 DNA: TGTGCCAGTAGTATGACAGGGGAATCCGGGGAGCTGTTTTTT. Amino acids: CASSMTGESGELFF.

The CDR3 loop is CASSQDSGRNEKLFF. CDR3 nucleotide sequence: TGCGCCAGCAGCCAAGATTCCGGTCGTAATGAAAAACTGTTTTTT. J is TRBJ1-4 and V is TRBV4-3, with D unclear. V gave up 0 bases and J gave up 4 bases, with 9 bases separating them. From germline, CDR1 is LGHNA and CDR2 YSLEER. The CDR3 has 15 amino acids.

This clone came up a few times. This chain's CDR3 is CAGLKVETDQPQHF. DNA of the CDR3: TGCGCCGGACTGAAAGTGGAGACGGATCAGCCCCAGCATTTT. The chain is built from TRBV10-1 and TRBJ1-5; D gene unclear. This CDR3 contains 14 residues. Germline V gene data show CDR1 as WNHNN and CDR2 as SYGVQD (reference sequence). With 11 bases removed from V and 5 bases from J, the gap between germline ends came to 19 bases.